This TCR beta chain was profiled in a study of PD-1 blockade in classical Hodgkin lymphoma. Clones were read by immunoSEQ multiplex PCR, and TCRdb kept only the in-frame ones, dropping some. Counted here are about 90,000 clones, approximately 92% occurring once; the ten biggest clones make up around 10%. Brentuximab vedotin exposure varied among the patients, all of whom had relapsed after autologous stem cell transplantation. The V and J ends lost 3 bases and 3 bases respectively, with 5 bases between them. The length of the CDR3 is 12 residues. From germline, CDR1 is SNHLY and CDR2 FYNNEI. Sequencing was performed on peripheral blood mononuclear cells (PBMCs), taken before the second cycle of nivolumab. The V and J genes are TRBV2 and TRBJ2-5; D remains ambiguous. This clonotype was obtained from a human donor with classical Hodgkin lymphoma. The CDR3 DNA reads TGTGCCAGCAGTGAGGGGAAAGAGACCCAGTACTTC. This gives the protein CASSEGKETQYF.